Presented here are 27 T cell receptor beta chains from one specimen sequenced in a study of beta chain features in type 1 diabetes. Investigators reverse transcribed all isolated RNA, so they sequenced expressed TCRB transcripts. The method was immunoSEQ multiplex PCR; TCRdb's version includes in-frame clones alone and lacks a portion of them. The table has approximately 160,000 clones, less than 9.5% seen once. The sequenced material came from central memory CD4+ T cells from blood. The receptors derive from a young woman in good health.

This clone was seen at least ten times. This rearrangement joins TRBV2 to TRBJ1-1; D is undetermined. The germline V gene encodes CDR1 SNHLY and CDR2 FYNNEI. CDR3 length: 13 residues. V was clipped by 10 bases and J by 0 bases, with 12 bases between them. The CDR3 here is CATLLELNTEAFF. The CDR3 DNA sequence: TGTGCCACCCTACTAGAACTGAACACTGAAGCTTTCTTT. Full variable domain (outside the CDR3, taken from reference TRBV2 and TRBJ1-1): EPEVTQTPSHQVTQMGQEVILRCVPISNHLYFYWYRQILGQKVEFLVSFYNNEISEKSEIFDDQFSVERPDGSNFTLKIRSTKLEDSAMYFCATLLELNTEAFFGQGTRLTVV.

Only a few counts were recorded for this clone. The chain is built from TRBV5-1 and TRBJ2-2; 10 bases agree with TRBD1. The germline CDR1 and CDR2 sequences are SGHRS and YFSETQ. The CDR3 sequence is 15 residues long. Trimming removed 9 bases from V and 2 bases from J; junction bases left unmatched: 7. The CDR3 reads CATRGQGQNTGELFF. The CDR3 DNA is TGCGCCACCCGGGGACAGGGGCAAAACACCGGGGAGCTGTTTTTT.

The chain is built from TRBV4-2 and TRBJ2-3, with 10 bases matching TRBD1. Germline CDR1 reads LGHNA; CDR2 reads YNFKEQ. After removal of 3 bases from V and 3 bases from J, the junction contained 3 bases not matched to a gene. There are 15 residues in the CDR3. Written as DNA, the CDR3 is TGTGCCAGCAGCCACCCGGGACAGGGGACAGATACGCAGTATTTT. This encodes CASSHPGQGTDTQYF.

The rearrangement links TRBV4-3 to TRBJ2-5, with D unclear. The CDR3 has 15 residues. The germline gives CDR1 LGHNA, CDR2 YSLEER. Trimming removed 0 bases from V and 3 bases from J, with 11 bases in between. CDR3 sequence: CASSQDPRGEETQYF. CDR3 sequence (DNA): TGCGCCAGCAGCCAAGATCCGCGAGGAGAAGAGACCCAGTACTTC.

The J gene is TRBJ1-4, the V gene TRBV4-3; D perhaps matches TRBD1 (5 bases). The germline CDR1 and CDR2 sequences are LGHNA and YSLEER. The CDR3 runs 16 residues. Trimming stripped 0 bases from V and 8 bases from J, with 16 bases between. The CDR3: CASSQDGGGKGEKLFF. CDR3 bases: TGCGCCAGCAGCCAAGATGGCGGGGGGAAGGGAGAAAAACTGTTTTTT.

This chain links TRBV5-6 with TRBJ2-2; 10 positions agree with TRBD2. The CDR3 contains 15 residues. Trimming removed 4 bases from V and 4 bases from J; junction bases left unmatched: 4. Germline values: CDR1 SGHDT, CDR2 YYEEEE. The CDR3 here is CASSQLAGTTGELFF. The CDR3 nucleotides read TGTGCCAGCAGCCAACTAGCGGGAACCACCGGGGAGCTGTTTTTT. The variable domain in full, completed from reference TRBV5-6 and TRBJ2-2, reads DAGVTQSPTHLIKTRGQQVTLRCSPKSGHDTVSWYQQALGQGPQFIFQYYEEEERQRGNFPDRFSGHQFPNYSSELNVNALLLGDSALYLCASSQLAGTTGELFFGEGSRLTVL.

This rearrangement joins TRBV5-1 to TRBJ2-7, with TRBD2 matching over 11 bases. V dropped 4 bases and J dropped 4; count of bases not matched to a gene: 13. CDR3 length: 17 residues. Germline CDR1 is SGHRS and CDR2 is YFSETQ. CDR3 sequence reads: CASSGGTSGALRYEQYF. The CDR3 coding sequence is TGCGCCAGCAGCGGAGGGACTAGCGGCGCCTTGAGGTACGAGCAGTACTTC. Using reference TRBV5-1 and TRBJ2-7 for the parts outside the CDR3, the full variable domain is KAGVTQTPRYLIKTRGQQVTLSCSPISGHRSVSWYQQTPGQGLQFLFEYFSETQRNKGNFPGRFSGRQFSNSRSEMNVSTLELGDSALYLCASSGGTSGALRYEQYFGPGTRLTVT.

This clone was recorded only once. The V gene is TRBV7-3, the J gene TRBJ2-1; 10 bases match TRBD1. The CDR3 is made up of 15 amino acids. V gave up 5 bases and J gave up 8 bases; unmatched junction bases: 9. Germline lookup yields CDR1 SGHTA and CDR2 FQGTGA. The CDR3 bases are TGTGCCAGCAGCCCCTCGACAGGGACAGGGGATGAGCAGTTCTTC. It is translated as CASSPSTGTGDEQFF.

This clone was found a few times. The V call is TRBV9, the J call TRBJ1-2; 8 nucleotides match TRBD1. The germline V gene encodes CDR1 SGDLS and CDR2 YYNGEE. The CDR3 runs 15 residues. The junction had 6 bases not matched to a gene; V was cut back by 1 base and J by 4 bases. The CDR3 region has the DNA TGTGCCAGCAGCGTAACGACAGGGGAAGGCTATGGCTACACCTTC. Protein: CASSVTTGEGYGYTF.

The chain combines TRBV10-2 with TRBJ2-2; D gene ambiguous. The CDR3 length is 15 residues. Germline V gene lookup returns CDR1 WSHSY and CDR2 SAAADI. Trimming removed 7 bases at V and 8 bases at J, with 20 bases between. The CDR3 nucleotides are TGCGCCAGCAAATTTAAGGAGTACGGAGCTGGGGAGCTGTTTTTT. This codes for CASKFKEYGAGELFF.

The table lists this clone with a few counts. This chain's CDR3 is CASSHNRDDGYTF. CDR3 sequence (DNA): TGTGCCAGCAGCCACAACAGAGATGATGGCTACACCTTC. The V call is TRBV5-4, the J call TRBJ1-2; D is undetermined. V dropped 4 bases and J dropped 6 bases, with 13 bases sitting between them. The V gene's germline CDR1 is SGHNT and CDR2 YYREEE (reference sequence). The length of the CDR3 is 13 residues.

This clone was detected a few times. The CDR3 sequence: CSARESAAQYF. CDR3 bases: TGCAGTGCTAGAGAGTCTGCGGCCCAGTACTTC. The chain has TRBV20-1 and TRBJ2-5; D is unclear. Trimming stripped 0 bases from V and 9 bases from J, with 8 bases between. The CDR3 is 11 residues long. The germline gives CDR1 DFQATT, CDR2 SNEGSKA (reference sequence).

This clone was counted between two and nine times. The chain links TRBV25-1 to TRBJ2-1, with TRBD2 matching 7 bases. Germline V gene lookup returns CDR1 MGHDK and CDR2 SYGVNS. This CDR3 has 16 residues. The trim removed 3 bases at V and 1 base at J, leaving 6 bases unmatched. CDR3 amino acids: CASSDPGTISYNEQFF. The CDR3 bases are TGTGCCAGCAGTGACCCCGGGACTATTTCCTACAATGAGCAGTTCTTC.

This clone occurred a few times. The gene calls are TRBV5-4 and TRBJ2-7; TRBD1 is a possible D gene (5 bases). The germline CDR1 and CDR2 sequences are SGHNT and YYREEE (reference sequence). V was pared by 0 bases and J by 7 bases, with 14 bases between. The CDR3 is 14 amino acids. The CDR3: CASSLDGRGREQYF. The DNA of the CDR3 is TGTGCCAGCAGCTTGGACGGAAGGGGAAGGGAGCAGTACTTC.

This clone was found a few times. The J gene is TRBJ1-1, the V gene TRBV5-1; 8 nucleotides agree with TRBD1. CDR3 length: 18 amino acids. Germline CDR1 reads SGHRS; CDR2 reads YFSETQ. J was trimmed by 1 base and V by 4 bases; bases with no gene match: 15. CDR3 region: CASSDPLGNRGSNTEAFF. DNA for the CDR3: TGCGCCAGCAGCGACCCGCTTGGTAACAGGGGGTCGAACACTGAAGCTTTCTTT.

This clone occurred once. The rearrangement uses TRBV27 and TRBJ2-7, with 11 bases fitting TRBD1. The CDR3 extends over 15 amino acids. The V gene end was trimmed by 5 bases and the J gene end by 3 bases; junction bases not matched to a gene: 6. Germline V gene lookup returns CDR1 MNHEY and CDR2 SMNVEV (reference sequence). The chain's CDR3 is CASSAGQGGFYEQYF. CDR3 DNA: TGTGCCAGCAGTGCGGGACAGGGGGGATTCTACGAGCAGTACTTC.

The V call is TRBV25-1, the J call TRBJ2-1; 12 positions match TRBD1. The CDR3 spans 14 residues. The germline V gene encodes CDR1 MGHDK and CDR2 SYGVNS. The V gene end was trimmed by 6 bases and the J gene end by 9 bases; junction bases not matched to a gene: 6. The CDR3 DNA reads TGTGCCAGCAGGGGGACAGGGGGCGCCGGTGAGCAGTTCTTC. Encoded protein: CASRGTGGAGEQFF.

This clone appeared a few times. This sample also contains other DNA sequences that code for the same CDR3. This chain connects TRBV18 to TRBJ1-5; D gene uncertain. The ends were cut back, 2 bases at V and 7 bases at J, with 9 bases in the middle. CDR1 is KGHSH, CDR2 LQKENI, per germline. The CDR3 covers 13 residues. In DNA form, the CDR3 reads TGTGCCAGCTCACCAGAAGAGGCCCAGCCCCAGCATTTT. Residues: CASSPEEAQPQHF.

This clone came up a few times. The J gene is TRBJ2-1, the V gene TRBV5-1; TRBD2 aligns across 9 bases. V gave up 2 bases and J gave up 8 bases; unmatched junction bases: 2. Germline V gives CDR1 SGHRS, CDR2 YFSETQ. This CDR3 has 13 amino acids. The CDR3 nucleotides read TGCGCCAGCAGCTTTAGCGGGAGTGATGAGCAGTTCTTC. This encodes CASSFSGSDEQFF.

The chain is built from TRBV2 and TRBJ2-2, with TRBD2 as a possible D gene (6 bases). The CDR3 contains 12 residues. CDR1 SNHLY and CDR2 FYNNEI come from the germline V gene. The germline V and J ends were trimmed by 6 bases and 7 bases, with 9 bases remaining between them. The CDR3 DNA reads as TGTGCCAGCAGAGGGGAGGTCGGGGAGCTGTTTTTT. Translated: CASRGEVGELFF.

The chain has TRBV4-3 and TRBJ2-7; 8 positions match TRBD1. The CDR3 is 17 residues long. The germline V gene has CDR1 LGHNA and CDR2 YSLEER. Trimming cost V 1 base and J 0 bases; bases outside gene matches: 8. The CDR3 loop is CASSQGLGTGSSYEQYF. DNA for the CDR3: TGCGCCAGCAGCCAAGGCTTGGGGACAGGCAGCTCCTACGAGCAGTACTTC.

J is TRBJ1-6 and V is TRBV5-5, with D possibly TRBD1 on 5 matching bases. Germline V gene sequence: CDR1 SGHKS, CDR2 YYEKEE (reference sequence). The length of the CDR3 is 16 residues. Trimming stripped 0 bases from V and 7 bases from J, with 14 bases between. CDR3 amino acids: CASSLEGWAGNSPLHF. The CDR3 DNA follows: TGTGCCAGCAGCTTGGAGGGGTGGGCCGGCAATTCACCCCTCCACTTT.

V is TRBV5-8 and J is TRBJ2-5; tentative D call: TRBD2 (5 bases). CDR3 length equals 13 residues. V shed 0 bases and J shed 7 bases, with 10 bases lying between them. Germline lookup yields CDR1 SGHTS and CDR2 YDEGEE. This CDR3 reads CASSLGLAGTQYF. The CDR3 coding sequence is TGTGCCAGCAGCTTGGGCCTAGCAGGGACCCAGTACTTC.

The chain joins TRBV5-1 to TRBJ2-2, with a tentative D call TRBD1 (6 bases). From germline, CDR1 is SGHRS and CDR2 YFSETQ. V dropped 7 bases and J dropped 3 bases, with 13 bases sitting between them. This CDR3 has 14 residues. In nucleotides, the CDR3 is TGCGCCAGCGGTATCAGGGGATACACCGGGGAGCTGTTTTTT. Amino acid sequence: CASGIRGYTGELFF.

This clone was recorded a few times. The chain joins TRBV7-2 to TRBJ2-7, with TRBD1 matching 8 bases. The CDR3 contains 15 residues. Germline V gene sequence: CDR1 SGHTA, CDR2 FQGNSA. Trimming took 5 bases from V and 7 from J; bases not matched to a gene: 13. CDR3 sequence (DNA): TGTGCCAGCAGCCAGACCGGACAGGGAGTCGGAGAGCAGTACTTC. It specifies CASSQTGQGVGEQYF.

This clone was counted between two and nine times. This chain joins TRBV7-2 and TRBJ1-3; D remains ambiguous. The CDR3 is made up of 13 amino acids. V lost 5 bases to trimming and J lost 1 base, with 6 bases between them. From germline, CDR1 is SGHTA and CDR2 FQGNSA. The CDR3 loop reads CASSPGSGNTIYF. CDR3 bases: TGTGCCAGCAGCCCCGGGTCTGGAAACACCATATATTTT.

This clone turned up a few times. This chain uses TRBV7-2 with TRBJ2-1, with 16 nucleotides matching TRBD2. Trimming cost V 5 bases and J 14 bases; bases outside gene matches: 9. The germline V gene encodes CDR1 SGHTA and CDR2 FQGNSA. The CDR3 has 15 residues. CDR3: CASSDGTSGGAQKFF. CDR3 coding DNA: TGTGCCAGCAGCGACGGGACTAGCGGGGGGGCTCAAAAGTTCTTC.